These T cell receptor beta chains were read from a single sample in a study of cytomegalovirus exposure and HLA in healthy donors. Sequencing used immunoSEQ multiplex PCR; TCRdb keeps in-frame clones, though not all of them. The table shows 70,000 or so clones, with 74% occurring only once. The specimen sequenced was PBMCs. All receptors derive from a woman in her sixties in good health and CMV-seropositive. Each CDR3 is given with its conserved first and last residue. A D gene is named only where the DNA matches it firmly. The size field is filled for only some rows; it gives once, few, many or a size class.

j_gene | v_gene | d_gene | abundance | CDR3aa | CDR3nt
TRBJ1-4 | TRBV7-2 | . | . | CASSLVGGGNWEKLFF | TGTGCCAGCAGCTTAGTTGGTGGAGGGAATTGGGAAAAACTGTTTTTT
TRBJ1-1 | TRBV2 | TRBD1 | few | CASSVPGQGSEAFF | TGTGCCAGCAGCGTTCCGGGACAGGGATCTGAAGCTTTCTTT
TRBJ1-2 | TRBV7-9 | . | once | CASSLPTSYGYTF | TGTGCCAGCAGCTTACCAACTAGCTATGGCTACACCTTC
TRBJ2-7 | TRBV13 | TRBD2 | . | CASSLSGSAYEQYF | TGTGCCAGCAGCTTGAGCGGGAGTGCCTACGAGCAGTACTTC
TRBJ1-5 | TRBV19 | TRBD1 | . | CASSTIQGSNQPQHF | TGTGCCAGTAGTACCATACAGGGGAGCAATCAGCCCCAGCATTTT
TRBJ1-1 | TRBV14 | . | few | CASSQRGTEAFF | TGTGCCAGCAGCCAACGGGGCACTGAAGCTTTCTTT
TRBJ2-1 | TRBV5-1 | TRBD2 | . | CASSYTGGAYYNEQFF | TGCGCCAGCAGCTACACCGGGGGGGCCTACTACAATGAGCAGTTCTTC
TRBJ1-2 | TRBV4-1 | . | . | CASSPRVRDYGYTF | TGCGCCAGCAGCCCCAGGGTCAGGGACTATGGCTACACCTTC
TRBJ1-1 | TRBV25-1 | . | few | CASTPTGGNTEAFF | TGTGCCAGCACCCCAACGGGGGGCAACACTGAAGCTTTCTTT
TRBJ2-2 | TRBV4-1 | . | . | CASALDNTGELFF | TGCGCCTCGGCCCTAGATAACACCGGGGAGCTGTTTTTT
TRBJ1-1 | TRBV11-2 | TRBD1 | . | CASSRAPTGGSTEAFF | TGTGCCAGCAGCCGAGCCCCGACAGGGGGCAGCACTGAAGCTTTCTTT
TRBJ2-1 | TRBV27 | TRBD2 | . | CASNSGTSGINEQFF | TGTGCCAGCAACTCCGGGACTAGCGGGATTAATGAGCAGTTCTTC
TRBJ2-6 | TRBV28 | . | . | CASNYDSSGANVLTF | TGTGCCAGCAACTACGACAGCTCTGGGGCCAACGTCCTGACTTTC
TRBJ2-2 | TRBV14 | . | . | CASKYRTNTGELFF | TGTGCCAGCAAGTACCGTACAAACACCGGGGAGCTGTTTTTT
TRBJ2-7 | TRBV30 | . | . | CAWSGGSSYEQYF | TGTGCCTGGAGCGGTGGTAGCTCCTACGAGCAGTACTTC
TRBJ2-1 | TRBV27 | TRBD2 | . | CASSLSGTSGTNEQFF | TGTGCCAGCAGTTTATCGGGGACTAGCGGGACTAATGAGCAGTTCTTC
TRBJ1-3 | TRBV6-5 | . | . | CASSPSPGNTIYF | TGTGCCAGCAGCCCGTCCCCTGGAAACACCATATATTTT
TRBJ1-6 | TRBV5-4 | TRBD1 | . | CASSPTGGELPPLHF | TGTGCCAGCAGTCCCACAGGGGGAGAGCTTCCACCCCTCCACTTT